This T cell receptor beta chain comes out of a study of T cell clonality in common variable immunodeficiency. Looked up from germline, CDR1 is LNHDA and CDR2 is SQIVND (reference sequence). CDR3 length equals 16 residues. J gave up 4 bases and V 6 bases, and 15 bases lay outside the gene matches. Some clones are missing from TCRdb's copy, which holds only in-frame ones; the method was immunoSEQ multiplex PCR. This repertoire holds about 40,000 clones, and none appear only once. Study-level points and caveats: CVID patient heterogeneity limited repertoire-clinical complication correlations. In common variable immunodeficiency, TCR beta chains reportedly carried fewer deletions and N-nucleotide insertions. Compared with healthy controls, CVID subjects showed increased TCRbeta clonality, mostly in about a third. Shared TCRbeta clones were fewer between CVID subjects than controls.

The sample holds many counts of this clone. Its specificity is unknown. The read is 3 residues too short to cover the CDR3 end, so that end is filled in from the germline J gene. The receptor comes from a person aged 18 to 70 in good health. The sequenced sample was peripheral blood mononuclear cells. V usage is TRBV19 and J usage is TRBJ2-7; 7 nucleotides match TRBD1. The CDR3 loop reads CASRARGQAGVYEQYF. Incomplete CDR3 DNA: TGTGCCAGTAGAGCTCGCGGACAGGCTGGGGTTTACGAG.